A single sample is the source of the 4 T cell receptor beta chains below, sequenced in a study of blood T cell repertoires in COVID-19. Method: immunoSEQ multiplex PCR; TCRdb's copy keeps in-frame clones and lacks some. The repertoire holds tens of thousands of clones, approximately 89% seen once, with 16% in the top ten. The specimen sequenced was peripheral blood. These receptors all come from a man in his fifties or sixties with active or convalescent COVID-19.

This chain connects TRBV24-1 to TRBJ2-1; 10 nucleotides match TRBD1. V lost 5 bases to trimming and J lost 2 bases; unmatched junction nucleotides: 11. There are 18 residues in the CDR3. Germline V gene data show CDR1 as KGHDR and CDR2 as SFDVKD. As DNA, the CDR3 is TGTGCCACCAGTGGGGACAGGGGTTTTGCGGGGACCTACAATGAGCAGTTCTTC. Its translation is CATSGDRGFAGTYNEQFF.

The chain has TRBV3-1 (or the pseudogene TRBV3-2) and TRBJ2-2; D unclear. V was clipped by 1 base and J by 4 bases, with 10 bases between them. CDR3 length equals 15 residues. Germline V gene data show CDR1 as LGHDT and CDR2 as YNNKEL (reference sequence). The CDR3 region is CASSQGHVSTGELFF. The DNA for the CDR3 is TGTGCCAGCAGCCAAGGACACGTATCCACCGGGGAGCTGTTTTTT.

There are a few counts of this clone. The chain links TRBV4-1 to TRBJ1-1, with no clear D. Trimming stripped 6 bases from V and 3 bases from J, with 11 bases between. Germline V CDR1 and CDR2: MGHRA, YSYEKL. The CDR3 consists of 13 residues. CDR3 sequence reads: CASRGPGDTEAFF. The DNA of the CDR3 is TGCGCCAGCAGGGGCCCGGGAGACACTGAAGCTTTCTTT.

The J gene is TRBJ2-1, the V gene TRBV28; D might be TRBD2 (7 bases). Trimming shortened V by 3 bases and J by 4 bases, and 13 bases separated the two germline ends. Per germline, CDR1 MDHEN and CDR2 SYDVKM. The CDR3 consists of 15 residues. The CDR3 protein is CASSLRGGGYNEQFF. The CDR3 DNA reads TGTGCCAGCAGTTTGAGAGGGGGGGGGTACAATGAGCAGTTCTTC.